This TCR beta chain was retrieved from a study of blood T cell repertoires in COVID-19. In the study overall: Specimens from acute and convalescent COVID-19 originated in the United States, Italy and Spain. The analysed material was cDNA or gDNA that came from T cells, B-cell-depleted T cells, or PBMCs.

Germline V CDR1 and CDR2: LNHDA, SQIVND (reference sequence). The CDR3 spans 14 residues. V dropped 7 bases and J dropped 5; count of bases not matched to a gene: 8. In the source study's methods: Reference gene primer amplification gave nucleated cell count estimates. Sequencing was performed with immunoSEQ multiplex PCR; in TCRdb, only in-frame clones are kept and a portion is missing. V and J calls and clone size are given by that table; D and trimming were obtained from the DNA. The table includes 110,000 to 150,000 clones, 75% to 90% detected once. The chain couples TRBV19 to TRBJ1-1; 9 bases map to TRBD1. The origin of this receptor is a woman aged 80 or over with acute or convalescent COVID-19. The sequenced sample consisted of peripheral blood. CDR3 loop: CASKLGTGRTEAFF. CDR3 nucleotides: TGTGCCAGTAAGTTAGGGACAGGGCGGACTGAAGCTTTCTTT.